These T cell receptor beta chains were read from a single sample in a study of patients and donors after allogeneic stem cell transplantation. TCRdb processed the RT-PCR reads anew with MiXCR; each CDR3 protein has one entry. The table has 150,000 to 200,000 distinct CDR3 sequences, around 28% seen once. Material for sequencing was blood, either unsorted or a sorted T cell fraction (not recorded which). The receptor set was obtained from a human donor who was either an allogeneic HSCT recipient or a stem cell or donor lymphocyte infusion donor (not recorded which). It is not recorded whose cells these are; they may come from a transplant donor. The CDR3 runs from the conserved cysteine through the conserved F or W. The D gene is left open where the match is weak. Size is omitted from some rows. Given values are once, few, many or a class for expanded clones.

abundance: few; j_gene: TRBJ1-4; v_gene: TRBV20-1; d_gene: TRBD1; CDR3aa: CSARGIHRDRADEKLFF; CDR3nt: TGCAGTGCTAGAGGAATACACCGGGACAGGGCCGATGAAAAACTGTTTTTT
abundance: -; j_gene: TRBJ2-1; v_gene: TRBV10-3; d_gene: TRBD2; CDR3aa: CAIRAAGNEQFF; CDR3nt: TGTGCCATCAGGGCAGCGGGGAATGAGCAGTTCTTC
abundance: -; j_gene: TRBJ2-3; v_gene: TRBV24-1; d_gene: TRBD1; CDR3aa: CATSDLGGGHTDTQYF; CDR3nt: TGTGCCACCAGTGATTTAGGGGGCGGACACACAGATACGCAGTATTTT
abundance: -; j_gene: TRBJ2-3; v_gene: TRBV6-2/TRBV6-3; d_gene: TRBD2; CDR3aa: CASSYFPSGPSGRSDTQYF; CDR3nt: TGTGCCAGCAGTTACTTTCCTTCGGGGCCGAGCGGGAGATCAGATACGCAGTATTTT
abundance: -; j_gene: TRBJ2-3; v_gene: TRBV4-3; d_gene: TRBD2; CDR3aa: CASSQGLAVRSTDTQYF; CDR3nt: TGCGCCAGCAGCCAAGGACTAGCGGTACGAAGCACAGATACGCAGTATTTT
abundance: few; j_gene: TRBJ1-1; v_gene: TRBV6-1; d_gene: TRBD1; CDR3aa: CASSGTGHTEAFF; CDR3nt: TGTGCCAGCAGCGGGACAGGGCACACTGAAGCTTTCTTT
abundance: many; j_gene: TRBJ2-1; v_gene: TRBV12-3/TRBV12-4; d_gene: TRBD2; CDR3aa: CASSLMGLADNEQFF; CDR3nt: TGTGCCAGCAGTTTAATGGGACTAGCGGACAATGAGCAGTTCTTC
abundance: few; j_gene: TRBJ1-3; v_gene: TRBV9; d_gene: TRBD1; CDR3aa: CASSVDRGPGNTIYF; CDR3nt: TGTGCCAGCAGCGTGGACAGGGGCCCTGGAAACACCATATATTTT
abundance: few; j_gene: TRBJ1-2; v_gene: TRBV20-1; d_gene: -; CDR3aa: CSARDRGRGPLGYTF; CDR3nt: TGCAGTGCTAGAGATCGCGGCCGCGGCCCCTTGGGCTACACCTTC
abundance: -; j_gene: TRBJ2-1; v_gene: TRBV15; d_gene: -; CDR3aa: CATSRDAGTISSYNEQFF; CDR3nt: TGTGCCACCAGCAGAGATGCCGGGACAATAAGCTCCTACAATGAGCAGTTCTTC
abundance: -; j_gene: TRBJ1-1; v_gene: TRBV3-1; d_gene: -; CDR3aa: CASSHAYRGMVEAFF; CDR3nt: TGTGCCAGCAGCCACGCGTATCGGGGGATGGTGGAAGCTTTCTTT
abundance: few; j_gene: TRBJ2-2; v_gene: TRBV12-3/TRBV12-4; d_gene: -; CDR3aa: CASSLRDTNPGELFF; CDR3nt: TGTGCCAGCAGCCTCCGGGACACCAACCCCGGGGAGCTGTTTTTT
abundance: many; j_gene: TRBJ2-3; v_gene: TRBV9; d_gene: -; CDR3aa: CASSPTTDTQYF; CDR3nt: TGTGCCAGCAGCCCTACCACAGATACGCAGTATTTT
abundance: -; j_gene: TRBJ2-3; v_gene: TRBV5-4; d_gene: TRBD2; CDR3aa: CASSLGTSGLTGTQYF; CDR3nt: TGTGCCAGCAGCCTAGGGACTAGCGGACTCACAGGTACGCAGTATTTT
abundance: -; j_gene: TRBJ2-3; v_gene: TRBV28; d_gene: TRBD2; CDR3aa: CASIEAGGGTDTQYF; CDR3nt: TGTGCCAGCATCGAAGCTGGGGGAGGGACAGATACGCAGTATTTT
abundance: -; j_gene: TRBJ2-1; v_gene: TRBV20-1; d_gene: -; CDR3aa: CSARGQGWESLWQFF; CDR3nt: -
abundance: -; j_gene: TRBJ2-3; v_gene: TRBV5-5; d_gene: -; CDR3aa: CASSFANTQYF; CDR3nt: TGTGCCAGCAGCTTCGCCAATACGCAGTATTTT
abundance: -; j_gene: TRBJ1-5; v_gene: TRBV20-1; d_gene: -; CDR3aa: CSARDAQGGQPQHF; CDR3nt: TGCAGTGCTAGAGATGCCCAAGGGGGTCAGCCCCAGCATTTT
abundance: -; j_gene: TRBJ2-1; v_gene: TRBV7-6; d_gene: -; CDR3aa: CASSRGQNEQFF; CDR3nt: TGTGCCAGCAGTCGCGGACAGAATGAGCAGTTCTTC
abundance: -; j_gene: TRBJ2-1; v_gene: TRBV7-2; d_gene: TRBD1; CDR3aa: CASSQQGGGYNEQFF; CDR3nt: TGTGCCAGCAGTCAACAGGGGGGCGGCTACAATGAGCAGTTCTTC